Shown below are 30 T cell receptor beta chains from a single sample sequenced in a study of response to subunit inactivated influenza vaccine. MiXCR, run by TCRdb on the RT-PCR reads, gives a single entry per CDR3 protein. The table has under 550,000 distinct CDR3 sequences, 6% to 9% seen once. Sequenced here: PBMCs from blood, sampled about 23 months after vaccination. Receptors were obtained from a man aged 45-69 years who received an inactivated influenza vaccine.

This chain uses TRBV20-1 with TRBJ2-5, with D maybe TRBD1 (5 bases). CDR1 and CDR2 (germline): DFQATT, SNEGSKA (reference sequence). V was trimmed by 0 bases and J by 8 bases, leaving 13 bases between them. CDR3 length: 13 amino acids. In DNA, the CDR3 is TGCAGTGCTAGAGAAGGGGCAGCTTATACCCAGTACTTC. Amino acids: CSAREGAAYTQYF.

This clonotype showed up just a few times. The rearrangement uses TRBV4-1 and TRBJ1-2; 10 positions match TRBD1. The germline V gene encodes CDR1 MGHRA and CDR2 YSYEKL. The V and J ends lost 3 bases and 6 bases, in that order; junction bases with no gene match: 4. The CDR3 loop spans 14 amino acids. In DNA, the CDR3 is TGCGCCAGCAGCCAGACAGGGGGCAGGAATGGCTACACCTTC. Protein sequence: CASSQTGGRNGYTF.

A few counts support this clonotype. This chain uses TRBV9 with TRBJ2-7; a weak D match, TRBD2 (6 bases). The V end lost 4 bases, the J end lost 4 bases, and 18 bases lay between the germline ends. This CDR3 is built from 15 residues. The germline CDR1 and CDR2 sequences are SGDLS and YYNGEE. CDR3 sequence reads: CASSPHGGRAYEQYF. Here the CDR3 DNA reads TGTGCCAGCAGCCCCCACGGAGGGCGAGCGTACGAGCAGTACTTC.

This clonotype was picked up many times. This sequence joins TRBV20-1 and TRBJ2-1; D is possibly TRBD1 or TRBD2 (5 bases each). CDR1 and CDR2 from the germline V gene are DFQATT and SNEGSKA (reference sequence). The CDR3 extends over 16 amino acids. V was trimmed by 3 bases and J by 0 bases, leaving 15 bases between them. DNA for the CDR3: TGCAGTGCTAGCTCCCCGGGACCGACCTCCTACAATGAGCAGTTCTTC. Residues: CSASSPGPTSYNEQFF.

The V gene is TRBV6-2 or TRBV6-3, the J gene TRBJ2-1, with 15 bases that match TRBD2. The germline V gene has CDR1 MNHEY and CDR2 SVGEGT. V dropped 2 bases and J dropped 4; count of bases not matched to a gene: 12. The CDR3 length is 20 residues. This chain's CDR3 is CASSYPGLAGGKREYNEQFF. In nucleotides, the CDR3 is TGTGCCAGCAGTTACCCGGGACTAGCGGGAGGTAAACGGGAATACAATGAGCAGTTCTTC.

This clonotype was detected only a few times. The chain employs TRBV27 and TRBJ2-5; D perhaps matches TRBD2 (5 bases). The V end lost 0 bases, the J end lost 7 bases, and 9 bases lay between the germline ends. Germline-derived CDR1 and CDR2 are MNHEY and SMNVEV (reference sequence). This CDR3 is built from 13 residues. The CDR3 protein is CASSLSRVGTQYF. The CDR3 nucleotides are TGTGCCAGCAGTTTATCGAGGGTCGGGACCCAGTACTTC.

At least ten counts were recorded for this clonotype. V gene TRBV20-1 combines with J gene TRBJ2-7, with 7 bases aligning to TRBD1. Trimming cost V 4 bases and J 2 bases; bases outside gene matches: 5. Germline loops: CDR1 DFQATT, CDR2 SNEGSKA (reference sequence). The length of the CDR3 is 13 residues. The CDR3 DNA is TGCAGTGCTACTCCCGGGACAGCCTACGAGCAGTACTTC. This sequence encodes CSATPGTAYEQYF.

This clonotype showed up just a few times. The chain employs TRBV20-1 and TRBJ2-1, with 10 bases aligning to TRBD1. This CDR3 comprises 15 residues. Trimming removed 6 bases from V and 7 bases from J; junction bases left unmatched: 12. The V gene's germline CDR1 is DFQATT and CDR2 SNEGSKA (reference sequence). For the CDR3, the DNA is TGCAGTGCAGTACCGGGACAGGGGTTTTTGAATGAGCAGTTCTTC. Amino acids: CSAVPGQGFLNEQFF.

This clonotype occurred many times. The rearrangement joins TRBV7-2 to TRBJ2-1; unclear D gene. CDR3 length: 17 amino acids. V lost 3 bases to trimming and J lost 4 bases, with 19 bases between them. Germline V gene data show CDR1 as SGHTA and CDR2 as FQGNSA. CDR3 in DNA: TGTGCCAGCAGCTTCCTGACCGATGCTGGCGCATACAATGAGCAGTTCTTC. Its protein is CASSFLTDAGAYNEQFF.

V usage is TRBV6-2 or TRBV6-3 and J usage is TRBJ1-1, with 12 positions matching TRBD1. With 4 bases clipped from V and 4 bases from J, the junction kept 10 bases outside the gene matches. The germline gives CDR1 MNHEY, CDR2 SVGEGT. The CDR3 loop spans 17 amino acids. CDR3 sequence reads: CASSWDRGRPLPTEAFF. The CDR3 DNA reads as TGTGCCAGCAGTTGGGACAGGGGGCGCCCCCTGCCCACTGAAGCTTTCTTT.

This clonotype was seen repeatedly, ten times or more. The genes are TRBV20-1 and TRBJ2-3; D call uncertain. The CDR3 is 13 residues long. The V end was cut by 5 bases, the J end by 3 bases, with 12 bases between. The germline CDR1 and CDR2 sequences are DFQATT and SNEGSKA (reference sequence). CDR3 amino acids: CSAPDWRTDTQYF. The CDR3 coding sequence is TGCAGTGCTCCAGACTGGCGAACAGATACGCAGTATTTT.

This clonotype occurred a few times. The chain uses TRBV5-1 and TRBJ2-6; 7 positions agree with TRBD1. Per germline, CDR1 SGHRS and CDR2 YFSETQ. J lost 2 bases, V lost 0 bases, and 2 bases had no gene match. This CDR3 spans 16 amino acids. CDR3 in amino acids: CASSLAQGAGANVLTF. In DNA, the CDR3 is TGCGCCAGCAGCTTGGCCCAGGGGGCTGGGGCCAACGTCCTGACTTTC.

The sample holds many counts of this clonotype. The gene calls are TRBV5-6 and TRBJ1-3; D gene unclear. CDR1 is SGHDT, CDR2 YYEEEE, per germline. Between the trimmed V and J ends, which lost 2 bases and 0 bases, there was a span of 12 bases. CDR3 length equals 16 residues. The CDR3 loop is CASSFLGLSSGNTIYF. CDR3 nucleotide sequence: TGTGCCAGCAGCTTCCTCGGATTAAGCTCTGGAAACACCATATATTTT. Based on the CDR3 plus reference TRBV5-6 and TRBJ1-3, the full variable domain is DAGVTQSPTHLIKTRGQQVTLRCSPKSGHDTVSWYQQALGQGPQFIFQYYEEEERQRGNFPDRFSGHQFPNYSSELNVNALLLGDSALYLCASSFLGLSSGNTIYFGEGSWLTVV.

This clonotype was seen repeatedly, ten times or more. This rearrangement joins TRBV20-1 to TRBJ1-4; D is uncertain. The length of the CDR3 is 13 residues. Trimming shortened V by 8 bases and J by 4 bases, and 14 bases separated the two germline ends. The germline gives CDR1 DFQATT, CDR2 SNEGSKA (reference sequence). In nucleotides, the CDR3 is TGCAGTCTACTCCGGGCCCATAATGAAAAACTGTTTTTT. The encoded protein is CSLLRAHNEKLFF.

This clonotype was observed a few times. The chain combines TRBV10-3 with TRBJ2-2; D may correspond to TRBD1 or TRBD2 (5 bases each). CDR3 length equals 15 residues. Trimming took 7 bases from V and 0 from J, leaving 12 bases between them. Germline CDR1 is ENHRY and CDR2 is SYGVKD. CDR3 amino acids: CAINKRGTNTGELFF. The CDR3 coding sequence is TGTGCCATCAATAAGAGGGGTACGAACACCGGGGAGCTGTTTTTT.

This clonotype was observed a few times. J is TRBJ2-7 and V is TRBV3-1; D remains unclear. This CDR3 contains 13 residues. Trimming shortened V by 1 base and J by 1 base, and 5 bases separated the two germline ends. Germline loops: CDR1 LGHDT, CDR2 YNNKEL (reference sequence). The CDR3 spells CASSQGWSYEQYF. CDR3 nucleotide sequence: TGTGCCAGCAGCCAAGGCTGGTCCTACGAGCAGTACTTC.

This clonotype was detected many times. The rearrangement links TRBV5-1 to TRBJ2-3; 10 bases align to TRBD1. Germline lookup yields CDR1 SGHRS and CDR2 YFSETQ. V shed 5 bases, J shed 4 bases, and the junction held 4 bases outside the gene matches. CDR3 length equals 14 residues. The CDR3 coding sequence is TGCGCCAGCAGGTCCGGGACAGGGGCAGATACGCAGTATTTT. This sequence encodes CASRSGTGADTQYF.

The chain is built from TRBV6-2 or TRBV6-3 and TRBJ2-3; 12 nucleotides agree with TRBD1. Germline lookup yields CDR1 MNHEY and CDR2 SVGEGT. With 4 bases clipped from V and 1 base from J, the junction kept 3 bases outside the gene matches. CDR3 size: 16 residues. CDR3 amino acids: CASSSGTGGRTDTQYF. The CDR3 nucleotides read TGTGCCAGCAGTTCCGGGACAGGGGGCCGCACAGATACGCAGTATTTT.

This clonotype was seen ten or more times. This chain joins TRBV5-5 and TRBJ2-3; either TRBD1 or TRBD2 may fit D (5 bases each). This CDR3 has 15 amino acids. Trimming left V 2 bases short and J 5 bases short, with 15 bases between. Per the germline V gene, CDR1 is SGHKS and CDR2 is YYEKEE (reference sequence). CDR3 region: CASSFGFRAGDTQYF. The CDR3 DNA sequence: TGTGCCAGCAGCTTCGGGTTCAGGGCGGGAGATACGCAGTATTTT.

Many counts were recorded for this clonotype. The chain links TRBV7-8 to TRBJ1-6; 10 bases agree with TRBD1. The V gene's germline CDR1 is SGHVS and CDR2 FQNEAQ. The CDR3 has 14 residues. Trimming cost V 5 bases and J 9 bases; bases outside gene matches: 4. The CDR3 reads CASSAGQGRSPLHF. As DNA, the CDR3 is TGTGCCAGCAGCGCGGGACAGGGGCGTTCACCCCTCCACTTT. The full variable domain, rest sourced from reference TRBV7-8 and TRBJ1-6, is GAGVSQSPRYKVAKRGQDVALRCDPISGHVSLFWYQQALGQGPEFLTYFQNEAQLDKSGLPSDRFFAERPEGSVSTLKIQRTQQEDSAVYLCASSAGQGRSPLHFGNGTRLTVT.

On this clonotype: At one boundary the junction diverges from the germline segment, which might be a read error. In DNA, the CDR3 is TGTGCCACCAGCAAGGGACCGGGACAGTTTTACGAGCAGTACTTC. It translates to CATSKGPGQFYEQYF. The rearrangement uses TRBV3-1 and TRBJ2-7, with TRBD1 identical over 7 bases. The CDR3 contains 15 residues. CDR1 and CDR2 (germline): LGHDT, YNNKEL (reference sequence).

This clonotype was counted many times. The genes are TRBV12-3 or TRBV12-4 and TRBJ2-1, with 7 bases that match TRBD1. Trimming took 2 bases from V and 6 from J; bases not matched to a gene: 4. The CDR3 consists of 14 residues. The CDR3 is CASSLQGELNEQFF. The CDR3 DNA reads TGTGCCAGCAGTTTACAGGGGGAGCTCAATGAGCAGTTCTTC.

The V gene is TRBV5-6, the J gene TRBJ1-5, with D uncertain. V dropped 5 bases and J dropped 5 bases, with 17 bases sitting between them. This CDR3 has 15 amino acids. Germline V lookup: CDR1 SGHDT, CDR2 YYEEEE. CDR3 sequence: CASSFAGREHQPQHF. In DNA form, the CDR3 reads TGTGCCAGCAGTTTCGCCGGGAGGGAGCATCAGCCCCAGCATTTT.

This clonotype was picked up many times. In DNA, the CDR3 is TGCAGTGCTAGGTCAGGTTCAGATACGCAGTATTTT. Its translation: CSARSGSDTQYF. The rearrangement uses TRBV20-1 and TRBJ2-3; no reliable D call. Trimming left V 3 bases short and J 4 bases short, with 8 bases between. Germline CDR1 DFQATT, CDR2 SNEGSKA (reference sequence). CDR3 length equals 12 residues.

This clonotype appeared a few times. The J gene is TRBJ2-1, the V gene TRBV12-5, with TRBD2 matching over 10 bases. There are 14 residues in the CDR3. V lost 5 bases and J lost 5; bases outside the gene matches: 3. Germline values: CDR1 LGHNT, CDR2 FRNRAP. The CDR3 DNA follows: TGTGCTAGTGGTCTTAGCGGGAGGAACAATGAGCAGTTCTTC. Translation gives CASGLSGRNNEQFF.

CDR3 sequence: CASRLAGRNNEQFF. The CDR3, as DNA: TGTGCCAGCAGGCTAGCGGGGCGAAACAATGAGCAGTTCTTC. The chain links TRBV6-1 to TRBJ2-1; TRBD2 agrees at 9 bases. The V gene end was trimmed by 6 bases and the J gene end by 5 bases; junction bases not matched to a gene: 5. CDR1 and CDR2 (germline): MNHNS, SASEGT. The CDR3 is made up of 14 amino acids.

The sample holds one count of this clonotype. A clone one base away is much larger, so this may be a read error. The chain couples TRBV12-3 or TRBV12-4 to TRBJ2-7, with 8 positions matching TRBD2. The CDR3 runs to 14 residues. CDR3 DNA: TGTGCCAGCAGTCCTAGCGGGCGAACCTACGAGCAGCACTTC. The encoded protein is CASSPSGRTYEQHF.

This clonotype was detected only a few times. At one end, the junction sequence differs from germline, possibly due to a read error. The chain is built from TRBV6-1 and TRBJ2-5, with TRBD1 identical over 12 bases. CDR1 is MNHNS, CDR2 SASEGT, per germline. CDR3 length equals 18 residues. The CDR3 region has the DNA TGTGCCAGCAGTCAAGCCGCGGGACAGGGGGCTTGGAAGGAGACCCAGTACTTC. This gives the protein CASSQAAGQGAWKETQYF.

This clonotype was seen only a few times. The chain carries TRBV10-3 and TRBJ1-5; TRBD1 aligns across 7 bases. The germline V gene encodes CDR1 ENHRY and CDR2 SYGVKD. V lost 4 bases, J lost 3 bases, and 3 bases stayed unmatched. The CDR3 spans 14 residues. The CDR3 protein is CAISGDRLNQPQHF. CDR3 DNA: TGTGCCATCAGTGGGGACAGACTCAATCAGCCCCAGCATTTT.

This clonotype was counted only a few times. The chain couples TRBV7-2 to TRBJ1-1; 9 bases are a match to TRBD1. Germline CDR1 and CDR2: SGHTA and FQGNSA. V lost 7 bases, J lost 8 bases, and 11 bases stayed unmatched. The CDR3 consists of 14 residues. The DNA for the CDR3 is TGTGCCAGCATGTATCTGGGGGGGACAGGGGAAGCTTTCTTT. This translates into CASMYLGGTGEAFF. The entire variable domain, with the rest obtained from reference TRBV7-2 and TRBJ1-1, is as follows: GAGVSQSPSNKVTEKGKDVELRCDPISGHTALYWYRQSLGQGLEFLIYFQGNSAPDKSGLPSDRFSAERTGGSVSTLTIQRTQQEDSAVYLCASMYLGGTGEAFFGQGTRLTVV.